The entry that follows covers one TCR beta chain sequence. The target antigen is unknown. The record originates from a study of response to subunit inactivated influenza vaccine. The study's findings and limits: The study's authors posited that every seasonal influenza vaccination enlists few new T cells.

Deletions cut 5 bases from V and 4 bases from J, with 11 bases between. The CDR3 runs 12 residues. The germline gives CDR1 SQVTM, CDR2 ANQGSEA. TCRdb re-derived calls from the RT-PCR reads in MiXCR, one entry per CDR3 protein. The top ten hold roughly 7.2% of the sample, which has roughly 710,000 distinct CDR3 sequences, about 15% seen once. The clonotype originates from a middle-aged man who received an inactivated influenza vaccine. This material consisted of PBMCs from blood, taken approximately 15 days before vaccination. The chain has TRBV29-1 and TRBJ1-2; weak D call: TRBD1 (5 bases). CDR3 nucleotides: TGCAGCGTTATCGAGGGGAGCTATGGCTACACCTTC. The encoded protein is CSVIEGSYGYTF.